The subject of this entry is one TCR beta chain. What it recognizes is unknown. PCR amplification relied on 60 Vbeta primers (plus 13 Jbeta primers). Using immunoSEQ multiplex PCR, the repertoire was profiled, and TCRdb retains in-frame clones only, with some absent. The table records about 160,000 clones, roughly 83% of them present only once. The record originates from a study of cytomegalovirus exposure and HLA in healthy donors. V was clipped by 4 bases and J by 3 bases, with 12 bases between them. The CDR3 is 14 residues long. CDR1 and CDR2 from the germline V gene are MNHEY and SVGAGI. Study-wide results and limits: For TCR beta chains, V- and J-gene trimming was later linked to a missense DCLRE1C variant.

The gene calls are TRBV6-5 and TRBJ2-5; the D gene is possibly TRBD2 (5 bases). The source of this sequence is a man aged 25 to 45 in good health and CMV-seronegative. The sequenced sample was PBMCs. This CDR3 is CASSWRAVKETQYF. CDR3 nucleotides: TGTGCCAGCAGTTGGAGAGCGGTTAAAGAGACCCAGTACTTC.